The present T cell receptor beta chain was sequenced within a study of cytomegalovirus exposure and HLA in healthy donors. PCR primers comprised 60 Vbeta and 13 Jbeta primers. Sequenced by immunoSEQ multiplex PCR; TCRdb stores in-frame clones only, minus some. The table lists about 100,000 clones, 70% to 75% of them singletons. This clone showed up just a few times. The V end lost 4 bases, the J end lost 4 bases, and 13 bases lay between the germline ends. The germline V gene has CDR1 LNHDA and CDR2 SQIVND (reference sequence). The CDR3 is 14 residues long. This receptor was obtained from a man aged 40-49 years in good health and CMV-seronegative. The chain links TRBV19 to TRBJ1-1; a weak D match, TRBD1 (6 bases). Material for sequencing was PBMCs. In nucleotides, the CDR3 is TGTGCCAGTAGTAGCAAGACAGGCCCCACTGAAGCTTTCTTT. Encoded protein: CASSSKTGPTEAFF.